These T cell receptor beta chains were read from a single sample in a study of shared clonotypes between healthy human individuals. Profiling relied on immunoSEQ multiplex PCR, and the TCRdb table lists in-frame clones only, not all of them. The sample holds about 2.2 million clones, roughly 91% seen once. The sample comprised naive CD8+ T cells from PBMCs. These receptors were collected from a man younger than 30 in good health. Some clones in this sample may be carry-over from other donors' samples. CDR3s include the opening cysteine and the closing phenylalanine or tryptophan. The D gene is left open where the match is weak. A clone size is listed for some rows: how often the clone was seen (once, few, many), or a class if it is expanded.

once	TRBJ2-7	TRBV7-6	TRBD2	TGTGCCAGCAGCGCCCAAAGGACTAGACGGGAGCAGTACTTC	CASSAQRTRREQYF
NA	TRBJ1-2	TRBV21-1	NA	NA	CASSKVGTGISSYGYTF
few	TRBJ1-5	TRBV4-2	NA	TGTGCCAGCAGCCAAACCGTCGGAGGGCAGCCCCAGCATTTT	CASSQTVGGQPQHF
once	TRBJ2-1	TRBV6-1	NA	TGTGCCAGCAGTGAAGAGGGGCGGGACTTTTTTCCCCCCAACAATGAGCAGTTCTTC	CASSEEGRDFFPPNNEQFF
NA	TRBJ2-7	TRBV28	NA	TGTGCCACCTCTTCCTACGAGCAGTACTTC	CATSSYEQYF
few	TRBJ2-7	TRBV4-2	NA	TGTGCCAGCAGCCAAGAATGGGGTGGGCCCTACGAGCAGTACTTC	CASSQEWGGPYEQYF
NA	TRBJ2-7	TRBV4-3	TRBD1	TGCGCCAGCAGCCAAGACAGGGGGTTGACGTACGAGCAGTACTTC	CASSQDRGLTYEQYF
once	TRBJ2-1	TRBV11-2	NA	TGTGCCAGCAGCCCCGGCGAGGGCAATGAGCAGTTCTTC	CASSPGEGNEQFF
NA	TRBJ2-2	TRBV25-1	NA	TGTGCCAGCAGCTTTCCCGGGGAGCTGTTTTTT	CASSFPGELFF
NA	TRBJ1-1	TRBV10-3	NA	TGTGCCATCAAGTGGACAGAACAAAACACTGAAGCTTTCTTT	CAIKWTEQNTEAFF
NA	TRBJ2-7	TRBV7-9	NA	TGTGCCAGCAGCTTAGTAACAGAAGCCTACGAGCAGTACTTC	CASSLVTEAYEQYF
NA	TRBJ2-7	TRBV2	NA	TGTGCCAGCAGGAGCCCGGGGCTCTCCTACGAGCAGTACTTC	CASRSPGLSYEQYF
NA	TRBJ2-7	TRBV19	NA	TGTGCCAGTAGTATCAGGGGATCGTCCTACGAGCAGTACTTC	CASSIRGSSYEQYF
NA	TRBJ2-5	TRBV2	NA	TGTGCCAGCAGTGAAGCGGAGGGGCGCGAGACCCAGTACTTC	CASSEAEGRETQYF
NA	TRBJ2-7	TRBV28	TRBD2	TGTGCCAGCACCAATGCGGGAGGGGACTACGAGCAGTACTTC	CASTNAGGDYEQYF
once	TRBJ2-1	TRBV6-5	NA	TGTGCCAGCAGTTACTCTGAGCGGAGCTCCTACAATGAGCAGTTCTTC	CASSYSERSSYNEQFF
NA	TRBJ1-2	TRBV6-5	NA	TGTGCCAGCAGTTTGGACACCTTTAACTATGGCTACACCTTC	CASSLDTFNYGYTF
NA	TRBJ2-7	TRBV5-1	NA	TGCGCCAGCAGCCCGGGACCTAAGGACCCCGAGCAGTACTTC	CASSPGPKDPEQYF
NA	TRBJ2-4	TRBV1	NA	TGCACCAGCAGCCAAGATCCCCTCCTACCCGAGGGGGGAAACATTCAGTACTTC	CTSSQDPLLPEGGNIQYF
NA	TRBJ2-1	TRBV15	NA	TGTGCCACCAGCAGTTCCGGGTCATCGTTCTGGGATGAGCAGTTCTTC	CATSSSGSSFWDEQFF
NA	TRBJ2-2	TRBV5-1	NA	TGCGCCAGCAGTCTGGCGTTTCCCACCGGGGAGCTGTTTTTT	CASSLAFPTGELFF
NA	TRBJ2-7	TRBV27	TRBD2	TGTGCCAGCAGTTTTGGACTAGCGGTCCTCTACGAGCAGTACTTC	CASSFGLAVLYEQYF
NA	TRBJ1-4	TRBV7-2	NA	TGTGCCAGCAGCTTAGATTTCGGGGCGGGTGAAAAACTGTTTTTT	CASSLDFGAGEKLFF
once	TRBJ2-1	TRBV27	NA	TGTGCCAGCAGTCCCGACCGGGGCGCCTACAATGAGCAGTTCTTC	CASSPDRGAYNEQFF
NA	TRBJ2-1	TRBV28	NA	TGTGCCAGCAGTTTAGGTCTGAACAATGAGCAGTTCTTC	CASSLGLNNEQFF
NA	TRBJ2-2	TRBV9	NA	TGTGCCAGCAGCCCCCTAGGAGGGAGCACCGGGGAGCTGTTTTTT	CASSPLGGSTGELFF
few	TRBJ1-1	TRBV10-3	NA	TGTGCCATCAGTGAGCCGGGGGGCACTGAAGCTTTCTTT	CAISEPGGTEAFF
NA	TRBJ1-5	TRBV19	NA	TGTGCCAGTAGTATTGATGGTGATAGTACCCAGCCCCAGCATTTT	CASSIDGDSTQPQHF
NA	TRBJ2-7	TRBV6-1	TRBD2	TGTGCCAGCAGGGACCCTAGCGGATCCCACTACGAGCAGTACTTC	CASRDPSGSHYEQYF
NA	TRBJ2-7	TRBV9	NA	TGTGCCAGCAGCTCGGGCCTAGCTCACTACGAGCAGTACTTC	CASSSGLAHYEQYF
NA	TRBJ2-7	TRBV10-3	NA	TGTGCCATCACCTCTGAATCGTCGGGCGAGCAGTACTTC	CAITSESSGEQYF
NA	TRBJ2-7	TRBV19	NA	TGTGCCAGTAGCCCCGTAGCCACCTCCTACGAGCAGTACTTC	CASSPVATSYEQYF
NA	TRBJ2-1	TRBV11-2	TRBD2	TGTGCCAGCAGCCTAGCGGGAGGTAGGAATGAGCAGTTCTTC	CASSLAGGRNEQFF
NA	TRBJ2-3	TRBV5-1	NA	TGCGCCAGCAGCTTGGGACCCTTTCCAGATACGCAGTATTTT	CASSLGPFPDTQYF
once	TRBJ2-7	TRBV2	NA	TGTGCCAGCAGTGAACCCCCAGGATGGGGCAACTCCTACGAGCAGTACTTC	CASSEPPGWGNSYEQYF
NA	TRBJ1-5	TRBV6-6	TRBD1	TGTGCCAGCAGTTACGGGGAGGGGGCCCAAGGTCAGCCCCAGCATTTT	CASSYGEGAQGQPQHF
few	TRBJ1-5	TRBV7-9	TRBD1	TGTGCCAGCAGCCGAACAGGGGCAGAACCCCAGCATTTT	CASSRTGAEPQHF
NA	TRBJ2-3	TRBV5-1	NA	TGCGCCAGCAGCTTGGTTGACAGCCGGCCAGATACGCAGTATTTT	CASSLVDSRPDTQYF
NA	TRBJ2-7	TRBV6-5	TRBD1	TGTGCCAGCAGTTACTCGACAGGGCAAACCTCCTACGAGCAGTACTTC	CASSYSTGQTSYEQYF
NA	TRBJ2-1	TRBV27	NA	TGTGCCAGCATGGAAATAAGAGGTTACAATGAGCAGTTCTTC	CASMEIRGYNEQFF
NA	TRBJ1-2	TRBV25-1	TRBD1	TGTGCCAGCAGTGGAACAGGGGCGACGTATGGCTACACCTTC	CASSGTGATYGYTF
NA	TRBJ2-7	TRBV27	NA	TGTGCCAGCAGTCCCCGACTTAACTCCTACGAGCAGTACTTC	CASSPRLNSYEQYF
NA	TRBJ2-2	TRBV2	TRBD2	TGTGCCAGCAGCCACGCTTGGACTAGCGGTACCGGGGAGCTGTTTTTT	CASSHAWTSGTGELFF
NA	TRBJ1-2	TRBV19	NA	TGTGCCAGTAGCCCACCCCCCCGGGGAAACTATGGCTACACCTTC	CASSPPPRGNYGYTF
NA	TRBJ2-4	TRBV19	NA	TGTGCCAGTAGTATTCTGACCGGGACCAAAAACATTCAGTACTTC	CASSILTGTKNIQYF
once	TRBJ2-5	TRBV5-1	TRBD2	TGCGCCAGCAGCTCACCGGGCGGGAGAGTGGAGACCCAGTACTTC	CASSSPGGRVETQYF
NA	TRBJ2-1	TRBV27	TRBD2	TGTGCCAGCAGGACTAGCGGGAGGTCCTCCTACAATGAGCAGTTCTTC	CASRTSGRSSYNEQFF
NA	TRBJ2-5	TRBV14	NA	TGTGCCAGCAGTCCCGTAACCGGGGGAGAGACCCAGTACTTC	CASSPVTGGETQYF